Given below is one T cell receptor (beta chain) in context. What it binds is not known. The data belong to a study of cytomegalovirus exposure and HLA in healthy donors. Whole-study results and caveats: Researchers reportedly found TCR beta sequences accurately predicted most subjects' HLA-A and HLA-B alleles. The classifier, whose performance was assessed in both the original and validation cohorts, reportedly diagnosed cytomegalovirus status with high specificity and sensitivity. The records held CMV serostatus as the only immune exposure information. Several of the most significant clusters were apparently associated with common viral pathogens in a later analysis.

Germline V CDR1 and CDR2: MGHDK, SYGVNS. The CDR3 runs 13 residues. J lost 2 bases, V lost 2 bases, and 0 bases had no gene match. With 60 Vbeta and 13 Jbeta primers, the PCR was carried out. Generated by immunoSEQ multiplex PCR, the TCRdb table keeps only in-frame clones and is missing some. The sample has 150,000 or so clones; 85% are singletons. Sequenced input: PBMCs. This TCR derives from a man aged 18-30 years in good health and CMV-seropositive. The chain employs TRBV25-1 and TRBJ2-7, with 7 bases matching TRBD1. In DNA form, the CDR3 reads TGTGCCAGCAGTGAAGGACAGGCCTACGAGCAGTACTTC. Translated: CASSEGQAYEQYF.